The clone carrying this T cell receptor beta chain was seen just once. Antigen: not known. The sample comes from a study of shared clonotypes between healthy human individuals. Study as a whole: Samples came from a couple of female and a few male donors aged 18 to 49. Findings of the study overall: Across a few donors, naive CD4 shared around 5.4%, naive CD8 around 3.5%, memory CD4 about 2.4%, memory CD8 0.4% to 0.5%. A generally larger estimated richness was seen in naive subsets than in memory subsets.

Germline lookup yields CDR1 SNHLY and CDR2 FYNNEI. The CDR3 has 13 amino acids. V was shortened by 0 bases and J by 6 bases, with 5 bases between the two germline ends. Investigators divided CD4+ cells into CD45RA+ naive and CD45RA-negative memory subsets. The repertoire was sequenced with immunoSEQ multiplex PCR; TCRdb's copy has only in-frame clones and lacks some. The sample contains over a million clones, 98% to 99% of which appear only once. The chain links TRBV2 to TRBJ2-2, with a possible D match to TRBD2 (5 bases). Sequencing was done on a sample of naive CD4+ T cells sorted from blood. The sample's subset: CD45RA+ positively selected. This sequence originates from a man younger than 40 in good health. CDR3: CASSEAGAGELFF. The CDR3 DNA is TGTGCCAGCAGTGAAGCCGGGGCCGGGGAGCTGTTTTTT. Drawing the rest from reference TRBV2 and TRBJ2-2, the complete variable domain is EPEVTQTPSHQVTQMGQEVILRCVPISNHLYFYWYRQILGQKVEFLVSFYNNEISEKSEIFDDQFSVERPDGSNFTLKIRSTKLEDSAMYFCASSEAGAGELFFGEGSRLTVL.